These 7 T cell receptor beta chains originate from one sample sequenced in a study of T cells after yellow fever vaccination. MiXCR was run by TCRdb on the 5' RACE reads, yielding one entry per CDR3 protein. The data contain 200,000 to 250,000 distinct CDR3 sequences, approximately 3.3% of them seen just once; the ten biggest clones take up 3.2%. The material sequenced was CD4+ T cells sorted from PBMCs, taken 10 days after the yellow fever booster vaccination. The receptors derive from a man in his late teens or twenties who received the YFV17D yellow fever vaccine.

A few counts support this clonotype. The chain couples TRBV20-1 to TRBJ1-1; D is undetermined. V lost 1 base, J lost 2 bases, and 11 bases lay in between. Germline assignment: CDR1 DFQATT and CDR2 SNEGSKA (reference sequence). The CDR3 sequence is 14 residues long. The CDR3 region is CSARAAEGNTEAFF. CDR3 nucleotides: TGCAGTGCTAGAGCTGCGGAGGGAAACACTGAAGCTTTCTTT.

This clonotype has just a few counts. This chain connects TRBV13 to TRBJ1-6, with D maybe TRBD1 (6 bases). V was trimmed by 4 bases and J by 8 bases, leaving 18 bases between them. The length of the CDR3 is 16 residues. Germline CDR1 reads PRHDT; CDR2 reads FYEKMQ (reference sequence). Here the CDR3 DNA reads TGTGCCAGCAGCTCGAGACCGGACAGTCCATATTCACCCCTCCACTTT. Protein sequence: CASSSRPDSPYSPLHF.

This chain joins TRBV24-1 and TRBJ1-2; TRBD1 aligns across 7 bases. The CDR3 sequence is 14 residues long. Losses at the gene ends were 3 bases for V and 6 bases for J; bases not matched to a gene: 6. CDR1 is KGHDR, CDR2 SFDVKD, per germline. The CDR3 nucleotides read TGTGCCACCAGTGATCACGGGACAGCCGATGGCTACACCTTC. Translating it yields CATSDHGTADGYTF.

The sample holds a few counts of this clonotype. The rearrangement joins TRBV5-1 to TRBJ2-2; D might be TRBD1 (7 bases). V was clipped by 4 bases and J by 6 bases, with 13 bases between them. The CDR3 is 14 amino acids. Germline loops: CDR1 SGHRS, CDR2 YFSETQ. CDR3 sequence (DNA): TGCGCCAGCAGCCAAACAGGGGAGGCCGGGGAGCTGTTTTTT. It encodes CASSQTGEAGELFF. Full variable domain (remainder filled in from reference TRBV5-1 and TRBJ2-2): KAGVTQTPRYLIKTRGQQVTLSCSPISGHRSVSWYQQTPGQGLQFLFEYFSETQRNKGNFPGRFSGRQFSNSRSEMNVSTLELGDSALYLCASSQTGEAGELFFGEGSRLTVL.

CDR3 in amino acids: CASRGSPNEKLFF. The CDR3 nucleotides read TGTGCCAGCAGGGGATCCCCTAATGAAAAACTGTTTTTT. The J gene is TRBJ1-4, the V gene TRBV28; D gene unclear. The length of the CDR3 is 13 residues. V was trimmed by 6 bases and J by 3 bases, leaving 8 bases between them. Germline V CDR1 and CDR2: MDHEN, SYDVKM.

This chain joins TRBV21-1 and TRBJ1-2; TRBD1 is the table's D call and was not checked against the DNA. TRBV21-1 is given as a pseudogene. The CDR3 loop spans 21 amino acids. Here the CDR3 reads CASSRKDNSLQDGGCPYGYTF. The CDR3 coding sequence is TGTGCCAGCAGCAGAAAGGACAATAGTCTTCAGGACGGGGGCTGCCCTTATGGCTACACCTTC.

The sample holds a few counts of this clonotype. V gene TRBV5-1 combines with J gene TRBJ2-1; D might be TRBD1 (5 bases). CDR1 and CDR2 from the germline V gene are SGHRS and YFSETQ. This CDR3 spans 15 amino acids. The germline V and J ends were trimmed by 0 bases and 0 bases, with 7 bases remaining between them. The CDR3 region is CASSLDRRSYNEQFF. DNA for the CDR3: TGCGCCAGCAGCTTGGACAGGCGCTCCTACAATGAGCAGTTCTTC.